Each of the 8 T cell receptor beta chains below was sequenced from the same sample in a study of T cells in Graves' hyperthyroidism and ophthalmopathy. TCR beta CDR3 regions were amplified from RNA transcripts. The HTBI set primed first-round TCR CDR3 RT-PCR. TCRdb redid the calling of the multiplex PCR reads with MiXCR, one entry per CDR3 protein. The table lists some 500,000 distinct CDR3 sequences, under 15% of them singletons. Specimen: blood. These receptors were obtained from a woman between 18 and 30 years old with Graves' hyperthyroidism.

Here the CDR3 reads CASSGKEGRGADTQYF. CDR3 DNA sequence: TGTGCCAGCAGTGGAAAGGAGGGCAGGGGGGCGGATACGCAGTATTTT. The chain carries TRBV6-1 and TRBJ2-3; perhaps TRBD1 as D (7 bases). This CDR3 spans 16 amino acids. The germline V gene has CDR1 MNHNS and CDR2 SASEGT. With 4 bases removed from V and 6 bases from J, the gap between germline ends came to 20 bases.

Ten or more counts support this clonotype. The CDR3 spells CSAKKTGGPLQETQYF. The CDR3 nucleotides read TGCAGTGCTAAGAAGACAGGGGGTCCTCTCCAAGAGACCCAGTACTTC. The chain joins TRBV20-1 to TRBJ2-5, with 9 bases matching TRBD1. This CDR3 has 16 amino acids. Trimming removed 4 bases from V and 1 base from J; junction bases left unmatched: 10. From germline, CDR1 is DFQATT and CDR2 SNEGSKA (reference sequence).

V is TRBV5-1 and J is TRBJ2-1; D uncertain. Germline V gene lookup returns CDR1 SGHRS and CDR2 YFSETQ. The CDR3 has 15 amino acids. V gave up 0 bases and J gave up 2 bases, with 9 bases separating them. CDR3 residues: CASSLVVGTYNEQFF. DNA of the CDR3: TGCGCCAGCAGCTTGGTGGTTGGGACCTACAATGAGCAGTTCTTC.

This clonotype was picked up a small number of times. The chain carries TRBV3-1 and TRBJ1-2, with unresolved D. Trimming left V 0 bases short and J 4 bases short, with 9 bases between. Germline V gene data show CDR1 as LGHDT and CDR2 as YNNKEL (reference sequence). This CDR3 comprises 14 residues. CDR3 sequence reads: CASSQDRFSYGYTF. DNA of the CDR3: TGTGCCAGCAGCCAAGATCGTTTTAGCTATGGCTACACCTTC.

Here the CDR3 reads CASSQSGTGSFEAGYTF. CDR3 nucleotide sequence: TGTGCCAGCAGCCAATCCGGGACAGGGTCATTTGAGGCTGGCTACACCTTC. The chain is built from TRBV16 and TRBJ1-2, with 9 bases fitting TRBD1. Germline V gives CDR1 KGHSY, CDR2 FQNENV. Germline trimming cut 0 bases from V and 7 bases from J; bases unmatched to any gene: 12. The CDR3 spans 17 residues.

The sample holds many counts of this clonotype. V usage is TRBV11-2 and J usage is TRBJ2-5; the D gene is possibly TRBD1 (6 bases). V was trimmed by 5 bases and J by 1 base, leaving 14 bases between them. The CDR3 is 15 residues long. The germline V gene encodes CDR1 SGHAT and CDR2 FQNNGV. The CDR3 region has the DNA TGTGCCAGCAGCCTCCGGGACACTTTCCAAGAGACCCAGTACTTC. The encoded protein is CASSLRDTFQETQYF.

As to this clonotype: Mismatch with germline at one junction end may stem from a read error. V usage is TRBV12-3 or TRBV12-4 and J usage is TRBJ2-3; TRBD2 aligns across 8 bases. This CDR3 is built from 16 residues. CDR3 sequence reads: CASSLRGGGPPDTQYF. The CDR3 DNA follows: TGCGCCAGCAGCCTCCGGGGGGGAGGGCCACCAGATACGCAGTATTTT.

This clonotype was observed many times. The chain links TRBV10-3 to TRBJ1-2, with TRBD1 identical over 10 bases. After removal of 6 bases from V and 8 bases from J, the junction contained 12 bases not matched to a gene. The CDR3 is 15 residues long. Germline assignment: CDR1 ENHRY and CDR2 SYGVKD. CDR3 sequence: CAIRPGTGDRQGYTF. The CDR3 bases are TGTGCCATCAGGCCCGGGACAGGGGATCGTCAGGGCTACACCTTC.